The 2 T cell receptor beta chains presented below share a single source sample, sequenced in a study of blood T cell repertoires in COVID-19. Clones were read by immunoSEQ multiplex PCR, and TCRdb kept only the in-frame ones, dropping some. The repertoire includes over 45,000 clones, roughly 84% of them detected once, and 5.5% to 7.5% sits in the top ten. Material: peripheral blood. The origin of the receptors is a man aged 45-65 years with active COVID-19.

The chain links TRBV7-9 to TRBJ1-3; possible D gene TRBD1, 5 bases. The germline gives CDR1 SEHNR, CDR2 FQNEAQ (reference sequence). The CDR3 loop spans 16 amino acids. With 5 bases removed from V and 3 bases from J, the gap between germline ends came to 17 bases. The CDR3 DNA reads as TGTGCCAGCAGCCGAATTGGGCAGGGCTATGGAAACACCATATATTTT. Protein: CASSRIGQGYGNTIYF.

The rearrangement links TRBV28 to TRBJ1-2, with 8 bases fitting TRBD1. The CDR3 sequence is 15 residues long. V lost 5 bases and J lost 4; bases outside the gene matches: 9. Germline V gene data show CDR1 as MDHEN and CDR2 as SYDVKM. The CDR3 sequence is CASSTSDRVGYGYTF. The CDR3 nucleotides are TGTGCCAGCAGTACATCGGACAGGGTTGGCTATGGCTACACCTTC.